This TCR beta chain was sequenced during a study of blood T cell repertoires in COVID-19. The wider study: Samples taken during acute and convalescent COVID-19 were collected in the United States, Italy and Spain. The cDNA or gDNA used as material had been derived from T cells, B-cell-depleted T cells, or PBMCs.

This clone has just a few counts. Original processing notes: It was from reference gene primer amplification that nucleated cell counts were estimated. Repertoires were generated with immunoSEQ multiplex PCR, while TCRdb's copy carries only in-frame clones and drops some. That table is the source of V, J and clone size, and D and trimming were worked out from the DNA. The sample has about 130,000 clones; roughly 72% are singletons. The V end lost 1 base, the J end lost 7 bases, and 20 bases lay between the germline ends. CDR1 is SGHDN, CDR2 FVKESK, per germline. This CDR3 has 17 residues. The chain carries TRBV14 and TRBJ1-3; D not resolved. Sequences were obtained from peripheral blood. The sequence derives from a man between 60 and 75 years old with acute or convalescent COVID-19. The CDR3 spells CASSQVSPGRERNTIYF. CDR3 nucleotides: TGTGCCAGCAGCCAAGTATCACCGGGCCGGGAGAGGAACACCATATATTTT.